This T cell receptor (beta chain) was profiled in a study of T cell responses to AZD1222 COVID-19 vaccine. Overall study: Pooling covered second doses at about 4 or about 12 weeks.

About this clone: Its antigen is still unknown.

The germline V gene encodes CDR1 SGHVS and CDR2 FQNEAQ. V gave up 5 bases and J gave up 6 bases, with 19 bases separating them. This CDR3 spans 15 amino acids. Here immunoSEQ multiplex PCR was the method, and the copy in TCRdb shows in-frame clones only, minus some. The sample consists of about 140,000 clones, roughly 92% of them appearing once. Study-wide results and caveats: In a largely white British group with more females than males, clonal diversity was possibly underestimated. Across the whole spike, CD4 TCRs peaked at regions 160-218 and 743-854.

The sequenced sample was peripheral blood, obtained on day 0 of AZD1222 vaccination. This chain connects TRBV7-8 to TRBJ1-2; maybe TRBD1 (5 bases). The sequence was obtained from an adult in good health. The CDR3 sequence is CASSQTRGGMDGYTF. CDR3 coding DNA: TGTGCCAGCAGCCAGACCCGGGGGGGAATGGATGGCTACACCTTC.